This T cell receptor (beta chain) was sequenced in a study of blood T cells in healthy people across ages. Whole-study context: There was about one barcoded beta molecule captured by template switching per two T cells. General observations from the study: PBMCs left unsorted prevented a conclusive naive versus antigen-experienced comparison.

Germline V gene lookup returns CDR1 LGHDT and CDR2 YNNKEL (reference sequence). The CDR3 sequence is 16 residues long. The germline V and J ends were trimmed by 3 bases and 0 bases, with 14 bases remaining between them. The use of a sample-barcoded 5' primer and a J-beta primer mix characterized a second PCR of roughly 7 to 11 cycles. TCRdb passed the 5' RACE reads through MiXCR, listing each CDR3 protein once. The table has roughly 1,300,000 distinct CDR3 sequences, roughly 64% seen once. As regards this clonotype: Its antigen is unknown.

What was sequenced was blood. The TCR was taken from a man younger than 30 in good health. V is TRBV3-1 and J is TRBJ1-1; D remains unclear. CDR3 DNA: TGTGCCAGCAGCCAGGGTGCCGGGTCCTTGAACACTGAAGCTTTCTTT. Its translation is CASSQGAGSLNTEAFF.